The sequence of this TCR beta chain was determined in a study of radiotherapy plus CTLA-4 blockade in lung cancer. CDR3 length: 11 amino acids. V shed 7 bases and J shed 6 bases, with 7 bases lying between them. Germline lookup yields CDR1 MNHEY and CDR2 SVGAGI. Profiling relied on immunoSEQ multiplex PCR, and the TCRdb table lists in-frame clones only, not all of them. The table includes over 100,000 clones, about 90% detected once. This clone was detected a few times. This TCR was recovered from a human donor with non-small cell lung cancer that progressed on radiotherapy plus ipilimumab. The source was peripheral blood, collected from a patient treated with radiotherapy plus ipilimumab. The V call is TRBV6-5, the J call TRBJ1-3; D unresolved. CDR3 coding DNA: TGTGCCAGCAAAGACCTAAACACCATATATTTT. Its protein is CASKDLNTIYF.